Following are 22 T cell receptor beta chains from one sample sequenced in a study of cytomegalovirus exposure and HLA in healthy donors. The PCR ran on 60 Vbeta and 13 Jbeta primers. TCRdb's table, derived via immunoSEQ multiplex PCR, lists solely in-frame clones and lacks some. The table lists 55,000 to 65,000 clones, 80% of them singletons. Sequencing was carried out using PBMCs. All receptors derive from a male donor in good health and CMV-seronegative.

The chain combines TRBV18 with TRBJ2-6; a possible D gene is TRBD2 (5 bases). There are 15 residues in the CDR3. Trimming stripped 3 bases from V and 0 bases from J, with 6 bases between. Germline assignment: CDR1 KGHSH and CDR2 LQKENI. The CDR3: CASSPGVSGANVLTF. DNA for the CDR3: TGTGCCAGCTCACCGGGAGTCTCTGGGGCCAACGTCCTGACTTTC. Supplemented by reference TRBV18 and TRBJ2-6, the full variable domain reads NAGVMQNPRHLVRRRGQEARLRCSPMKGHSHVYWYRQLPEEGLKFMVYLQKENIIDESGMPKERFSAEFPKEGPSILRIQQVVRGDSAAYFCASSPGVSGANVLTFGAGSRLTVL.

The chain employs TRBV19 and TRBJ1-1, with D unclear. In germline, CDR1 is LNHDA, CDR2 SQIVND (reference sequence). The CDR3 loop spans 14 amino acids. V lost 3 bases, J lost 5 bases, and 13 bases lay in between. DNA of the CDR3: TGTGCCAGTAGTATCCCGTGGGCTCGAACTGAAGCTTTCTTT. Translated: CASSIPWARTEAFF.

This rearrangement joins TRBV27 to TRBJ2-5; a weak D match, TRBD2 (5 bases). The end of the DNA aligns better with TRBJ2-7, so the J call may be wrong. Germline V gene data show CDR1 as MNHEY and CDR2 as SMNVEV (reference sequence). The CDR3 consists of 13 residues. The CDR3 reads CASSPGSSYEQYF. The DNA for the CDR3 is TGTGCCAGCAGCCCGGGGAGCTCCTACGAGCAGTACTTC.

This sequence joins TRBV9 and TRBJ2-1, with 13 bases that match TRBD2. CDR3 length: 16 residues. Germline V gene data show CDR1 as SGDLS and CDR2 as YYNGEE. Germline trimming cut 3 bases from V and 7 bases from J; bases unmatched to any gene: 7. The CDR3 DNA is TGTGCCAGCAGCGCGATACTAGCGGGGGGGATAAATGAGCAGTTCTTC. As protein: CASSAILAGGINEQFF.

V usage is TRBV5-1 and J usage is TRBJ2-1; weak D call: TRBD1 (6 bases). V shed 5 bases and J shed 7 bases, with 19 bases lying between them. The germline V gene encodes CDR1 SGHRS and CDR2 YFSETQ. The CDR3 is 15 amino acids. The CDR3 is CASSLEQGPLNEQFF. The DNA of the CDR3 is TGCGCCAGCAGTCTGGAGCAGGGGCCTTTGAATGAGCAGTTCTTC. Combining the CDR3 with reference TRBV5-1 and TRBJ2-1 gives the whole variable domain KAGVTQTPRYLIKTRGQQVTLSCSPISGHRSVSWYQQTPGQGLQFLFEYFSETQRNKGNFPGRFSGRQFSNSRSEMNVSTLELGDSALYLCASSLEQGPLNEQFFGPGTRLTVL.

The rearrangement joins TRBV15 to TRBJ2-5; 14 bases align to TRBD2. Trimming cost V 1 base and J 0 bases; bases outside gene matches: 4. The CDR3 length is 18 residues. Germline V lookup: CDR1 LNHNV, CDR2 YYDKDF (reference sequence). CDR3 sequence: CATSRGTSGGPYQETQYF. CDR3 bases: TGTGCCACCAGCAGAGGGACTAGCGGGGGGCCGTACCAAGAGACCCAGTACTTC. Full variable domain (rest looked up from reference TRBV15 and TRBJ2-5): DAMVIQNPRYQVTQFGKPVTLSCSQTLNHNVMYWYQQKSSQAPKLLFHYYDKDFNNEADTPDNFQSRRPNTSFCFLDIRSPGLGDTAMYLCATSRGTSGGPYQETQYFGPGTRLLVL.

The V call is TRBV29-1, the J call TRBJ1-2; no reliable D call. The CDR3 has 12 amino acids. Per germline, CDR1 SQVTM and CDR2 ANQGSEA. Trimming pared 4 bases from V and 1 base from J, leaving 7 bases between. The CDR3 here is CSVGEGNYGYTF. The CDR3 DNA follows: TGCAGCGTTGGGGAGGGTAACTATGGCTACACCTTC.

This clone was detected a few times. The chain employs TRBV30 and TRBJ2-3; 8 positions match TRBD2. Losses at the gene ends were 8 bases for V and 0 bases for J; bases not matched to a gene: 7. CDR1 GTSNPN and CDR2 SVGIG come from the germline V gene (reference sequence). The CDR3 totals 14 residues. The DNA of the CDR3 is TGTGCCGGAACTCCGGGGGGGAGCACAGATACGCAGTATTTT. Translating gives CAGTPGGSTDTQYF.

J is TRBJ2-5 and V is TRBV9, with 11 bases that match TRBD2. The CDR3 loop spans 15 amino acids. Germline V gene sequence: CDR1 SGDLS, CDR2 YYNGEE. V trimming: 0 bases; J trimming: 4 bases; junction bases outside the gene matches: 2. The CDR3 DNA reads TGTGCCAGCAGCGTAGCTGGGACTAGCGGAGAGACCCAGTACTTC. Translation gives CASSVAGTSGETQYF.

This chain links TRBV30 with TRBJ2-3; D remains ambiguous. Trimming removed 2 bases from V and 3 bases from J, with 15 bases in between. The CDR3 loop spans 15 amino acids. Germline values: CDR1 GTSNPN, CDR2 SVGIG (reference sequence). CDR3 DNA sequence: TGTGCCTGGAGTCCACCCAACGGTCCTACAGATACGCAGTATTTT. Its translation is CAWSPPNGPTDTQYF.

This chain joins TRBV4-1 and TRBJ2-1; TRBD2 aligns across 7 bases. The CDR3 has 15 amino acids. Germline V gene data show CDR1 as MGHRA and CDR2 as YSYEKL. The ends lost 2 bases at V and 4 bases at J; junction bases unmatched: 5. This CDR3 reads CASSQLSGVYNEQFF. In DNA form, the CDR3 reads TGCGCCAGCAGCCAATTAAGCGGGGTATACAATGAGCAGTTCTTC.

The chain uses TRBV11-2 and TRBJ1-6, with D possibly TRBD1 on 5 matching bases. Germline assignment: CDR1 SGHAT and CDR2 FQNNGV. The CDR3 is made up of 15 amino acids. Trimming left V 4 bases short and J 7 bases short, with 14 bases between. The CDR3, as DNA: TGTGCCAGCAGCTCCCATAGGGGTCGGAATTCACCCCTCCACTTT. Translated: CASSSHRGRNSPLHF.

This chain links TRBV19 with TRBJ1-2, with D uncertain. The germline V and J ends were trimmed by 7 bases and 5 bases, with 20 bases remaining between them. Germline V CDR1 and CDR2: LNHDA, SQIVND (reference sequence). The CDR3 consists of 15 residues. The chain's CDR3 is CASTPSEGSLYGYTF. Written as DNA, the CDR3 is TGTGCCAGTACCCCCAGCGAGGGTTCACTATATGGCTACACCTTC.

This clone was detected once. The CDR3 loop reads CASSLLGGRSQEKLFF. The CDR3, as DNA: TGTGCCAGCAGCCTCCTCGGAGGGAGGTCTCAAGAAAAACTGTTTTTT. V usage is TRBV7-2 and J usage is TRBJ1-4; D not certain. The CDR3 spans 16 residues. CDR1 and CDR2 from the germline V gene are SGHTA and FQGNSA. Trimming took 5 bases from V and 8 from J, leaving 21 bases between them. Full variable domain (rest looked up from reference TRBV7-2 and TRBJ1-4): GAGVSQSPSNKVTEKGKDVELRCDPISGHTALYWYRQSLGQGLEFLIYFQGNSAPDKSGLPSDRFSAERTGGSVSTLTIQRTQQEDSAVYLCASSLLGGRSQEKLFFGSGTQLSVL.

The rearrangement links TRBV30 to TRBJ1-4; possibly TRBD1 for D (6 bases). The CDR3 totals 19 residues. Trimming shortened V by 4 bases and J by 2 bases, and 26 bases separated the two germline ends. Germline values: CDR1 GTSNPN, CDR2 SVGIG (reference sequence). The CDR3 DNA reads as TGTGCCTGGACACCGGAGACAGGATCATTAAAATCGACTAATGAAAAACTGTTTTTT. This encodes CAWTPETGSLKSTNEKLFF.

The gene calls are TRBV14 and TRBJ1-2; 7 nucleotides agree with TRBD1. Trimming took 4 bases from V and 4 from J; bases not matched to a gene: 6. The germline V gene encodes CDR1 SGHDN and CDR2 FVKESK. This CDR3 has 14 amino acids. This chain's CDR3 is CASSRLGTVYGYTF. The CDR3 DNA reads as TGTGCCAGCAGCCGGCTCGGGACAGTCTATGGCTACACCTTC.

The CDR3 spells CASSAGVGGTGLNEQYF. The DNA of the CDR3 is TGTGCCAGCAGCGCGGGGGTCGGGGGGACGGGTTTGAACGAGCAGTACTTC. The chain combines TRBV5-4 with TRBJ2-7; 7 bases line up with TRBD2. The CDR3 sequence is 17 residues long. V shed 4 bases and J 5 bases; nucleotides not matched to a gene: 18. CDR1 and CDR2 from the germline V gene are SGHNT and YYREEE (reference sequence).

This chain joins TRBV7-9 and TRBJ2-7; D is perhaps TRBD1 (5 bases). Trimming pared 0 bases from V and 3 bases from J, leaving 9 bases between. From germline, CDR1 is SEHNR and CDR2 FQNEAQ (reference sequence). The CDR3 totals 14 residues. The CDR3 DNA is TGTGCCAGCAGCTTAGCGGCAGGGAACTACGAGCAGTACTTC. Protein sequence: CASSLAAGNYEQYF.

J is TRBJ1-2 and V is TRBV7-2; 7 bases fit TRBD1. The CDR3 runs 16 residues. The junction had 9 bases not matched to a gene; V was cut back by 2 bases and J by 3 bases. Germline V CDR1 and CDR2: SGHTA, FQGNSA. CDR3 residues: CASSLTSAGGDYGYTF. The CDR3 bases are TGTGCCAGCAGCTTAACCTCGGCAGGGGGTGACTATGGCTACACCTTC. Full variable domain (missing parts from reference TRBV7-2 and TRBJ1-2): GAGVSQSPSNKVTEKGKDVELRCDPISGHTALYWYRQSLGQGLEFLIYFQGNSAPDKSGLPSDRFSAERTGGSVSTLTIQRTQQEDSAVYLCASSLTSAGGDYGYTFGSGTRLTVV.

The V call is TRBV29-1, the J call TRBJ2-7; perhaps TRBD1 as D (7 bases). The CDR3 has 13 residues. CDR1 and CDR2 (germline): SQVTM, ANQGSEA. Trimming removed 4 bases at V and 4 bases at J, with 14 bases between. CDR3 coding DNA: TGCAGCGTTGTGAGACCAGGGGGGTACGAGCAGTACTTC. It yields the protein CSVVRPGGYEQYF.

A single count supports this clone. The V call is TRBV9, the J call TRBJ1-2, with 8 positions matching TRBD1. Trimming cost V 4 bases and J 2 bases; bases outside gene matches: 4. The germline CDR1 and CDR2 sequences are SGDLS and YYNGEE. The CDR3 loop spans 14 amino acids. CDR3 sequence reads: CASSTQGGNYGYTF. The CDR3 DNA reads TGTGCCAGCAGCACACAGGGGGGGAACTATGGCTACACCTTC.

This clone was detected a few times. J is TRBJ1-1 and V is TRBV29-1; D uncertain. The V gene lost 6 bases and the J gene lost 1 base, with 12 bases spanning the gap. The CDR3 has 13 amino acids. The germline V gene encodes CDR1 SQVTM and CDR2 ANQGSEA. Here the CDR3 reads CSVGQVTNTEAFF. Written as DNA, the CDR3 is TGCAGCGTGGGTCAGGTTACGAACACTGAAGCTTTCTTT. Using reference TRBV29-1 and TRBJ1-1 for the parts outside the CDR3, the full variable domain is SAVISQKPSRDICQRGTSLTIQCQVDSQVTMMFWYRQQPGQSLTLIATANQGSEATYESGFVIDKFPISRPNLTFSTLTVSNMSPEDSSIYLCSVGQVTNTEAFFGQGTRLTVV.